The TCR beta chain under discussion was sequenced for a study of early T cells in non-severe SARS-CoV-2 infection. Looking at the study overall: Bulk RNA from unsorted whole blood was sequenced; chains were unpaired. Points from the study as a whole: Missing private and CD4 specificities, VDJdb matching favored anti-spike CD8 responses.

Unique molecular identifier tags were affixed to discrete cDNA molecules. From the 5' RACE reads, TCRdb called clonotypes with MiXCR, one entry per CDR3 protein. Of more than 40,000 distinct CDR3 sequences in the sample, around 4.1% are singletons; the top ten hold about 2.9%. V trimming: 1 base; J trimming: 7 bases; junction bases outside the gene matches: 9. The CDR3 sequence is 15 residues long. Germline CDR1 MGHRA, CDR2 YSYEKL. This clonotype appeared once. Its cognate antigen is unknown. The TCR comes from an adult who was a healthcare worker with PCR-confirmed SARS-CoV-2 infection or an uninfected control (not recorded which). The source material was whole blood. The chain uses TRBV4-1 and TRBJ2-7; 8 bases agree with TRBD2. CDR3 sequence: CASSQGSGGTGEQYF. CDR3 coding DNA: TGCGCCAGCAGCCAAGGCAGCGGGGGTACGGGGGAGCAGTACTTC.